This is a list of T cell receptor beta chains from one sample in a study of T cell repertoires in cytomegalovirus infection. TCRdb reprocessed the reads via MiXCR and lists one record per CDR3 protein. The sample comprises 290,000 or so distinct CDR3 sequences, about 8.8% of which are singletons, and around 2.6% rests with the top ten. The sample was PBMCs. The receptors here all came from a human donor in good health (CMV status not recorded). Some clones in this sample may be carry-over from other donors' samples. The CDR3 runs from the conserved cysteine through the conserved F or W. A D gene is named only where the DNA matches it firmly. Some rows have no size entry. The others give once, few or many, or a class for an expanded clone.

V,J,D,size,CDR3,DNA
TRBV12-3/TRBV12-4,TRBJ2-1,NA,many,CASSRAGLNEQFF,TGTGCCAGCAGCCGGGCGGGATTGAATGAGCAGTTCTTC
TRBV6-2/TRBV6-3,TRBJ1-2,NA,NA,CASSYGGGDTF,TGTGCCAGCAGTTACGGAGGAGGGGACACCTTC
TRBV20-1,TRBJ1-1,TRBD1,many,CSARTRDRLNTEAFF,TGCAGTGCTAGAACGCGGGACAGACTAAACACTGAAGCTTTCTTT
TRBV6-2/TRBV6-3,TRBJ2-5,TRBD2,many,CASSRGGAAETQYF,TGTGCCAGCAGCCGCGGGGGGGCGGCGGAGACCCAGTACTTC
TRBV5-1,TRBJ2-3,TRBD2,many,CASSLGAGEDTSTDTQYF,TGCGCCAGCAGCTTGGGAGCGGGGGAGGATACTAGCACAGATACGCAGTATTTT
TRBV5-1,TRBJ1-6,NA,NA,CASRPGSSYNSPLHF,TGCGCCAGTCGCCCAGGGAGCTCCTATAATTCACCCCTCCACTTT
TRBV7-2,TRBJ2-1,TRBD1,many,CASSSDRVSYNEQFF,TGTGCCAGCAGCTCAGACAGGGTCTCCTACAATGAGCAGTTCTTC
TRBV6-5,TRBJ1-4,NA,many,CASRATALPNEKLFF,TGTGCCAGCAGAGCTACAGCGTTACCTAATGAAAAACTGTTTTTT
TRBV7-6,TRBJ1-2,TRBD1,many,CASSSRIKTGDTSYGYTF,TGTGCCAGCAGCTCCCGAATAAAGACAGGGGATACCTCCTATGGCTACACCTTC
TRBV7-9,TRBJ1-3,NA,many,CASSPRFGQNSGNTIYF,TGTGCCAGCAGCCCCAGATTTGGACAGAACTCTGGAAACACCATATATTTT
TRBV9,TRBJ1-6,NA,many,CASSVGELSYNSPLHF,TGTGCCAGCAGCGTAGGAGAGCTCTCCTATAATTCACCCCTCCACTTT
TRBV20-1,TRBJ2-7,TRBD1,many,CSALRTGESYEQYF,TGCAGTGCCCTGCGGACAGGGGAATCCTACGAGCAGTACTTC
TRBV20-1,TRBJ2-3,TRBD2,NA,CSARGVAGGGTDTQYF,TGCAGTGCTAGAGGGGTGGCGGGGGGGGGGACAGATACGCAGTATTTT
TRBV6-2/TRBV6-3,TRBJ1-6,TRBD1,many,CASSLDRGYFSDNSPLHF,TGTGCCAGCAGCTTGGACAGGGGTTATTTCTCGGATAATTCACCCCTCCACTTT
TRBV18,TRBJ1-1,TRBD1,NA,CASSPKTGDLNTEAFF,TGTGCCAGCTCACCAAAAACAGGGGACTTGAACACTGAAGCTTTCTTT
TRBV10-3,TRBJ1-1,NA,few,CAITAGQVINTEAFF,TGTGCCATCACGGCGGGTCAGGTCATTAACACTGAAGCTTTCTTT
TRBV10-3,TRBJ2-3,TRBD2,many,CAIKGLAGASTDTQYF,TGTGCCATCAAAGGACTAGCGGGGGCTAGCACAGATACGCAGTATTTT
TRBV3-1,TRBJ2-2,NA,many,CASSQEWGTGELFF,TGTGCCAGCAGCCAAGAGTGGGGCACCGGGGAGCTGTTTTTT
TRBV28,TRBJ2-4,TRBD1,NA,CASSLDRRVDIQYF,TGTGCCAGCAGTTTGGACAGGCGGGTAGACATTCAGTACTTC
TRBV24-1,TRBJ2-1,TRBD2,many,CATSGTGGLGSYNEQFF,TGTGCCACCAGTGGAACTGGGGGACTAGGGTCTTACAATGAGCAGTTCTTC
TRBV28,TRBJ2-2,NA,many,CASADGGYTGELFF,TGTGCCAGCGCGGATGGGGGCTACACCGGGGAGCTGTTTTTT
TRBV14,TRBJ2-6,NA,many,CASRPGAGANVLTF,TGTGCCAGCAGGCCAGGGGCTGGGGCCAACGTCCTGACTTTC
TRBV5-1,TRBJ1-6,NA,many,CASSSGNNSPLHF,TGCGCCAGCAGCTCGGGGAACAATTCACCCCTCCACTTT
TRBV15,TRBJ1-1,NA,NA,CATSRGRILNTEAFF,TGTGCCACCAGCAGAGGCAGGATTTTGAACACTGAAGCTTTCTTT